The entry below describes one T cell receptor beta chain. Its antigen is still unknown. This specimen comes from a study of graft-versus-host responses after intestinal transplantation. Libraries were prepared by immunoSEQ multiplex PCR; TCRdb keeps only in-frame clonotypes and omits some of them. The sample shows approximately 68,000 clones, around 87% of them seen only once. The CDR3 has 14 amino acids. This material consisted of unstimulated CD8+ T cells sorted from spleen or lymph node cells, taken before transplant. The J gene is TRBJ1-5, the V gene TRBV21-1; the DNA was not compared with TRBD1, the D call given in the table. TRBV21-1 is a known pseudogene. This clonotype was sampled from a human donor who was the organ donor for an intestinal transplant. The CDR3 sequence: CASSTRACNQPQHF. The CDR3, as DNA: TGTGCCAGCAGCACCAGGGCGTGCAATCAGCCCCAGCATTTT.